The 16 T cell receptor beta chains in this list originate from one sample, sequenced in a study of T cells in localized non-small cell lung cancer. Data came from immunoSEQ multiplex PCR; TCRdb stores just in-frame clones and leaves some out. The sample shows over 10,000 clones, about 30% of them seen only once. This specimen was lung tumor tissue, taken before any cancer treatment. These receptors were taken from an older female donor with stage I lung adenocarcinoma.

For this clone: At the DNA level, this CDR3 is encoded by other sequences in the same sample as well. The chain joins TRBV25-1 to TRBJ1-1; D may be TRBD1 (6 bases). This CDR3 region has 13 residues. CDR1 and CDR2 from the germline V gene are MGHDK and SYGVNS. Trimming shortened V by 5 bases and J by 2 bases, and 9 bases separated the two germline ends. The CDR3 loop is CASSPGTNTEAFF. The CDR3 DNA reads TGTGCCAGCAGTCCCGGGACAAACACTGAAGCTTTCTTT.

The CDR3 coding sequence is TGTGCCAGCTCACCACCTGGGGGGGATGATACGCAGTATTTT. Translating it yields CASSPPGGDDTQYF. The chain uses TRBV18 and TRBJ2-3, with 7 bases aligning to TRBD2. V dropped 0 bases and J dropped 6; count of bases not matched to a gene: 3. Looked up from germline, CDR1 is KGHSH and CDR2 is LQKENI. This CDR3 has 14 residues. Based on the CDR3 plus reference TRBV18 and TRBJ2-3, the full variable domain is NAGVMQNPRHLVRRRGQEARLRCSPMKGHSHVYWYRQLPEEGLKFMVYLQKENIIDESGMPKERFSAEFPKEGPSILRIQQVVRGDSAAYFCASSPPGGDDTQYFGPGTRLTVL.

This clone was seen a handful of times. This rearrangement joins TRBV6-7 to TRBJ2-1, with 11 bases lining up with TRBD2. TRBV6-7 is labeled an ORF, and its function is uncertain. The CDR3 is made up of 16 amino acids. V dropped 9 bases and J dropped 0; count of bases not matched to a gene: 7. The CDR3 coding sequence is TGTGCCAGGGTGGGACTAGCGGTCGGCTCCTACAATGAGCAGTTCTTC. This gives the protein CARVGLAVGSYNEQFF.

The sample holds many counts of this clone. This chain connects TRBV6-8 to TRBJ2-7, with a tentative D call TRBD2 (5 bases). V was pared by 0 bases and J by 5 bases, with 14 bases between. The CDR3 length is 15 residues. Germline values: CDR1 MNHGY, CDR2 SAAAGT. In DNA, the CDR3 is TGTGCCAGCAGTTACTCAGCGGAGCTCCTACACGAGCAGTACTTC. Translated: CASSYSAELLHEQYF.

In this sample, this clone turned up many times. This chain joins TRBV11-3 and TRBJ2-1, with D uncertain. CDR3 size: 14 residues. Germline V lookup: CDR1 SGHNT, CDR2 YENEEA. The V gene lost 2 bases and the J gene lost 6 bases, with 11 bases spanning the gap. The CDR3 DNA is TGTGCCAGCAGCTTATCGGATGGCGGCAATGAGCAGTTCTTC. This codes for CASSLSDGGNEQFF.

This clone has only a few counts. This chain uses TRBV6-8 with TRBJ1-1, with TRBD1 matching 8 bases. V shed 4 bases, J shed 0 bases, and the junction held 1 base outside the gene matches. The germline V gene has CDR1 MNHGY and CDR2 SAAAGT. The CDR3 consists of 14 residues. The CDR3 spells CASSLDRVNTEAFF. The DNA of the CDR3 is TGTGCCAGCAGTTTGGACAGGGTGAACACTGAAGCTTTCTTT.

In its sample, this clone was seen once. This chain joins TRBV19 and TRBJ2-5; 9 nucleotides align to TRBD2. The CDR3 contains 13 residues. V lost 3 bases, J lost 5 bases, and 1 base stayed unmatched. CDR1 LNHDA and CDR2 SQIVND come from the germline V gene (reference sequence). As DNA, the CDR3 is TGTGCCAGTAGTATGGCGGGAGGGGAGACCCAGTACTTC. Translated: CASSMAGGETQYF.

This clone has a handful of counts. The chain employs TRBV28 and TRBJ1-6, with unresolved D. From germline, CDR1 is MDHEN and CDR2 SYDVKM. CDR3 length: 12 residues. The V and J ends lost 7 bases and 17 bases respectively, with 18 bases between them. In DNA form, the CDR3 reads TGTGCCAGCACCTACGGAGGCGGTGTTATCCACTTT. Its protein product is CASTYGGGVIHF.

V is TRBV28 and J is TRBJ2-7, with 8 bases lining up with TRBD2. Unmatched junction bases numbered 4, after V lost 3 bases and J lost 0 bases. The CDR3 covers 15 residues. The germline V gene has CDR1 MDHEN and CDR2 SYDVKM. CDR3 residues: CASSFGGASSYEQYF. CDR3 nucleotide sequence: TGTGCCAGCAGTTTCGGGGGGGCGAGCTCCTACGAGCAGTACTTC.

The CDR3 loop reads CASSWEELTGTQYF. In DNA form, the CDR3 reads TGTGCCAGCAGTTGGGAGGAACTTACCGGGACCCAGTACTTC. The chain combines TRBV6-8 with TRBJ2-5; maybe TRBD2 (6 bases). CDR1 and CDR2 from the germline V gene are MNHGY and SAAAGT. The V end lost 4 bases, the J end lost 7 bases, and 16 bases lay between the germline ends. This CDR3 is 14 amino acids long.

This clone is a singleton in its sample. The chain joins TRBV30 to TRBJ2-7, with D hard to call. Trimming removed 5 bases at V and 1 base at J, with 12 bases between. This CDR3 contains 13 residues. Germline V lookup: CDR1 GTSNPN, CDR2 SVGIG (reference sequence). The CDR3 bases are TGTGCCTGGGAGATGGGCAGTTCCTACGAGCAGTACTTC. This codes for CAWEMGSSYEQYF. Variable domain in full (rest from reference TRBV30 and TRBJ2-7): SQTIHQWPATLVQPVGSPLSLECTVEGTSNPNLYWYRQAAGRGLQLLFYSVGIGQISSEVPQNLSASRPQDRQFILSSKKLLLSDSGFYLCAWEMGSSYEQYFGPGTRLTVT.

This clone was found once. This sequence joins TRBV29-1 and TRBJ1-1; a possible D gene is TRBD1 (6 bases). The ends were cut back, 4 bases at V and 3 bases at J, with 12 bases in the middle. The CDR3 has 13 amino acids. Germline loops: CDR1 SQVTM, CDR2 ANQGSEA. The CDR3 DNA follows: TGCAGCGTTGCGCACAGGGAGGACACTGAAGCTTTCTTT. It yields the protein CSVAHREDTEAFF.

This clone was detected only a few times. The V and J genes are TRBV11-3 and TRBJ1-1; TRBD1 matches at 9 bases. The germline CDR1 and CDR2 sequences are SGHNT and YENEEA. J gave up 11 bases and V 4 bases, and 11 bases lay outside the gene matches. The CDR3 consists of 14 residues. The CDR3 loop is CASSSGGDRAAAFF. The CDR3 region has the DNA TGTGCCAGCAGCTCCGGTGGGGACAGGGCGGCGGCTTTCTTT. Complete variable domain (other parts from reference TRBV11-3 and TRBJ1-1): EAGVVQSPRYKIIEKKQPVAFWCNPISGHNTLYWYLQNLGQGPELLIRYENEEAVDDSQLPKDRFSAERLKGVDSTLKIQPAELGDSAVYLCASSSGGDRAAAFFGQGTRLTVV.

The table lists this clone with a few counts. V is TRBV11-3 and J is TRBJ2-5, with 8 bases lining up with TRBD2. CDR1 SGHNT and CDR2 YENEEA come from the germline V gene. V gave up 8 bases and J gave up 1 base; unmatched junction bases: 6. The CDR3 is 14 amino acids. CDR3 in DNA: TGTGCCAGCCTAAGAGCGGGGGCCCAAGAGACCCAGTACTTC. Its protein is CASLRAGAQETQYF.

The chain combines TRBV6-8 with TRBJ1-1; tentative D call: TRBD1 (6 bases). The germline V gene has CDR1 MNHGY and CDR2 SAAAGT. This CDR3 is built from 13 residues. V lost 6 bases, J lost 6 bases, and 14 bases lay in between. The CDR3 nucleotides are TGTGCCAGCAGGGGGACATTTATGTCTGAAGCTTTCTTT. Protein: CASRGTFMSEAFF.

J is TRBJ2-5 and V is TRBV30; possible D gene TRBD2, 5 bases. V dropped 8 bases and J dropped 5 bases, with 18 bases sitting between them. The CDR3 has 13 residues. CDR1 and CDR2 (germline): GTSNPN, SVGIG (reference sequence). Here the CDR3 reads CASTLRQRETQYF. Here the CDR3 DNA reads TGTGCCAGTACCCTGCGTCAGCGGGAGACCCAGTACTTC.